This T cell receptor beta chain was obtained from a study of siplizumab effects on memory and regulatory T cells. Study overall: Paired mixed lymphocyte reactions were set up, with siplizumab at 1 ug/mL or without drug. Study results and caveats: Mapping to unstimulated subsets was achieved for only a minor fraction of alloreactive clones. Naive T cells seemed more diverse than memory cells; they also seemed major alloresponse contributors. Proliferating CD4+ or CD8+ clones, roughly 75-97% of them, lacked an assignable naive or memory phenotype.

The CDR3 is 12 amino acids. The V end lost 4 bases, the J end lost 4 bases, and 8 bases lay between the germline ends. Germline loops: CDR1 SGHNT, CDR2 YYREEE (reference sequence). The cells of the mixed lymphocyte reaction underwent a roughly six-day coculture at 37°C. Sequenced by immunoSEQ multiplex PCR; TCRdb stores in-frame clones only, minus some. This sample carries more than 9,500 clones, more than 45% of them seen once, and the ten largest clones take 38%. The table lists this clone with a few counts. The antigen is unknown. Sequenced input: CFSE-low (dividing) CD8+ T cells sorted from an allogeneic mixed lymphocyte reaction. The origin of this receptor is a human donor in good health; the cells came from an allogeneic mixed lymphocyte reaction. Some clones in this sample may be carry-over from other donors' samples. The rearrangement links TRBV5-4 to TRBJ1-2; no clear D gene. CDR3 region: CASSAGVYGYTF. CDR3 DNA: TGTGCCAGCAGCGCCGGAGTCTATGGCTACACCTTC. Full variable domain (outside the CDR3, taken from reference TRBV5-4 and TRBJ1-2): ETGVTQSPTHLIKTRGQQVTLRCSSQSGHNTVSWYQQALGQGPQFIFQYYREEENGRGNFPPRFSGLQFPNYSSELNVNALELDDSALYLCASSAGVYGYTFGSGTRLTVV.